This T cell receptor (beta chain) originates from a study of T cells in tumors after PD-1 blockade. Profiling relied on immunoSEQ multiplex PCR, and the TCRdb table lists in-frame clones only, not all of them. The table includes more than 8,000 clones, 62% detected once. Germline CDR1 is GTSNPN and CDR2 is SVGIG (reference sequence). Trimming cost V 0 bases and J 1 base, with 12 bases left between them. This CDR3 region has 15 residues. Time point indicated: second of two post-therapy site-matched biopsies roughly two months apart. The material sequenced was tumor tissue, taken after anti-PD-1 treatment. The chain links TRBV30 to TRBJ1-1; a possible D gene is TRBD1 (5 bases). This sequence originates from a human donor with basal cell carcinoma. The CDR3 coding sequence is TGTGCCTGGAGTGTACTTGACAGAACGAACACTGAAGCTTTCTTT. Its protein is CAWSVLDRTNTEAFF.